This T cell receptor (beta chain) stems from a study of cytomegalovirus exposure and HLA in healthy donors. Germline CDR1 and CDR2: SGHRS and YFSETQ. With V trimmed by 2 bases and J by 7 bases, 8 bases remained unmatched. The CDR3 is 15 residues long. Study-wide results and caveats: Researchers counted around 180 TCR beta chains as cytomegalovirus-associated. There were reportedly fewer N-insertions in an Asian-associated ancestry cluster than the roughly 610-donor mean, in a later analysis. Sequences of the TCR beta chain were said to predict the HLA-A and HLA-B alleles of most subjects accurately.

Concerning this clone: As yet, its antigen is unknown.

The PCR ran on 60 Vbeta and 13 Jbeta primers. Method: immunoSEQ multiplex PCR; TCRdb's copy keeps in-frame clones and lacks some. The specimen's table records tens of thousands of clones. The J gene is TRBJ2-1, the V gene TRBV5-1; TRBD2 aligns across 8 bases. The sequenced sample was PBMCs. The clonotype comes from a man aged 50 to 59 in good health and CMV-seropositive. The CDR3 loop reads CASSFRNGRVNEQFF. The DNA of the CDR3 is TGCGCCAGCAGCTTTCGTAACGGGAGGGTGAATGAGCAGTTCTTC.